This T cell receptor (beta chain) was retrieved from a study of T cells after yellow fever vaccination. Study summary: For low cell numbers, libraries were made with SMART-Seq v4 Ultra Low Input.

Study-wide results and caveats: The study noted that FACS-sorted repertoires could contain abundant clonotypes contaminating from the bulk population. Clones that expanded after primary vaccination mostly reappeared after the booster (roughly 96% CD4, about 91% CD8).

The table lists this clonotype with many counts. The antigen is undetermined. TCR cDNA was made by 5'RACE template switching, adding a universal primer site and UMIs. One entry per CDR3 protein, called by TCRdb with MiXCR from the 5' RACE reads. The sample lists some 240,000 distinct CDR3 sequences, approximately 3.5% occurring once. Germline CDR1 and CDR2: DFQATT and SNEGSKA (reference sequence). CDR3 length: 14 amino acids. Trimming cost V 6 bases and J 0 bases; bases outside gene matches: 6. Sequencing was performed on PBMCs, taken 15 days after the yellow fever booster vaccination. This TCR was recovered from a man between 18 and 29 years old who received the YFV17D yellow fever vaccine. The V gene is TRBV20-1, the J gene TRBJ2-7, with 9 bases matching TRBD2. CDR3 in DNA: TGCAGTGCCAGTAGCGGGGGTTTCTCCTACGAGCAGTACTTC. Its translation: CSASSGGFSYEQYF.